This TCR beta chain was recovered during a study of T cell repertoires in cytomegalovirus infection. V dropped 5 bases and J dropped 3 bases, with 11 bases sitting between them. This CDR3 has 14 residues. Germline assignment: CDR1 LNHDA and CDR2 SQIVND (reference sequence). This clonotype was found a few times. The antigen is not known. TCRdb reanalysed the reads using MiXCR and keeps one entry per CDR3 protein. The sample records hundreds of thousands of distinct CDR3 sequences, 15% to 20% being singletons. General observations from the study: What dominated the ex vivo response were HLA-C-restricted CMV-specific TCR beta clonotypes.

The chain carries TRBV19 and TRBJ1-5; D is unresolved. The TCR originated in a human donor in good health (CMV status not recorded). Some clones in this sample may be carry-over from other donors' samples. Sequencing input: PBMCs. This chain's CDR3 is CASSWEGYNQPQHF. The CDR3 DNA sequence: TGTGCCAGTAGTTGGGAGGGCTACAATCAGCCCCAGCATTTT. Supplemented by reference TRBV19 and TRBJ1-5, the full variable domain reads DGGITQSPKYLFRKEGQNVTLSCEQNLNHDAMYWYRQDPGQGLRLIYYSQIVNDFQKGDIAEGYSVSREKKESFPLTVTSAQKNPTAFYLCASSWEGYNQPQHFGDGTRLSIL.